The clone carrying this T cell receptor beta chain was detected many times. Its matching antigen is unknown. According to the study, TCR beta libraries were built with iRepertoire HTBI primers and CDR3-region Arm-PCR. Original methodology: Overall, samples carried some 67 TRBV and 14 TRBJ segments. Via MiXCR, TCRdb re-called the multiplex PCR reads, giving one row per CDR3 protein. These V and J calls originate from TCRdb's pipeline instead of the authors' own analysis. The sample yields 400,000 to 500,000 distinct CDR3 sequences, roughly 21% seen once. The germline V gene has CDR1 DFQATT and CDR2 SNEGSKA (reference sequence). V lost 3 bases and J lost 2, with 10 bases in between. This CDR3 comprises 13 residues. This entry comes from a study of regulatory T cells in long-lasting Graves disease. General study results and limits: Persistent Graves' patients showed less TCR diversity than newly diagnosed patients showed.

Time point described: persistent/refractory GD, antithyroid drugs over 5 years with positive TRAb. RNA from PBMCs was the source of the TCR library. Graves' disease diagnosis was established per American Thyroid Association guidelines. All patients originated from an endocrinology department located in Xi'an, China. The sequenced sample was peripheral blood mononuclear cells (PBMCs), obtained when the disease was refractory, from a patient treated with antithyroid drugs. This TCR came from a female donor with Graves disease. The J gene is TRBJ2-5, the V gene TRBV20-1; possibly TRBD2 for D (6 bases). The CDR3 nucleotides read TGCAGTGCTAGGGGGGGACGGCAAGAGACCCAGTACTTC. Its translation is CSARGGRQETQYF.